The 16 T cell receptor beta chains reported below all come from one sample, sequenced in a study of shared clonotypes between healthy human individuals. Profiled with immunoSEQ multiplex PCR; TCRdb holds only in-frame clones, not every one. This table has around 2.5 million clones, 93% appearing once. The sequenced material came from naive CD4+ T cells from PBMCs. This sample's subset: CD45RA+ positively selected. These receptors all stem from a man between 18 and 29 years old in good health. Some clones in this sample may be carry-over from other donors' samples.

For this clone: Within the sample, other DNA sequences also encode this same CDR3. The chain uses TRBV28 and TRBJ1-3; the D gene is possibly TRBD1 (6 bases). Trimming removed 3 bases at V and 5 bases at J, with 8 bases between. Germline CDR1 and CDR2: MDHEN and SYDVKM. This CDR3 has 13 amino acids. DNA of the CDR3: TGTGCCAGCAGTTTGACAGGTAGAAACACCATATATTTT. Translating gives CASSLTGRNTIYF.

The chain is built from TRBV6-5 and TRBJ2-5; D not certain. The V end lost 2 bases, the J end lost 5 bases, and 18 bases lay between the germline ends. This CDR3 region has 16 residues. Germline lookup yields CDR1 MNHEY and CDR2 SVGAGI. Here the CDR3 reads CASSYGWVLEGETQYF. The CDR3 DNA follows: TGTGCCAGCAGTTACGGGTGGGTTCTTGAAGGGGAGACCCAGTACTTC.

The V gene is TRBV5-4, the J gene TRBJ1-2, with D perhaps TRBD1 (6 bases). The CDR3 spans 13 residues. V lost 3 bases to trimming and J lost 4 bases, with 10 bases between them. CDR1 and CDR2 (germline): SGHNT, YYREEE (reference sequence). The CDR3 loop reads CASSSGTLYGYTF. CDR3 nucleotide sequence: TGTGCCAGCAGCTCCGGGACACTCTATGGCTACACCTTC.

V is TRBV27 and J is TRBJ2-6; D call uncertain. V was pared by 7 bases and J by 0 bases, with 13 bases between. Germline CDR1 is MNHEY and CDR2 is SMNVEV (reference sequence). This CDR3 comprises 16 residues. The CDR3 DNA reads as TGTGCCAGCACCTCCCGACCCGCCTCTGGGGCCAACGTCCTGACTTTC. Translation gives CASTSRPASGANVLTF.

The genes are TRBV7-9 and TRBJ1-1; no reliable D call. The V and J ends lost 7 bases and 3 bases respectively, with 12 bases between them. CDR1 and CDR2 (germline): SEHNR, FQNEAQ (reference sequence). This CDR3 contains 13 residues. CDR3 amino acids: CASTLQVHTEAFF. The CDR3, as DNA: TGTGCCAGCACCCTCCAGGTACACACTGAAGCTTTCTTT.

The rearrangement uses TRBV5-1 and TRBJ1-1, with D hard to call. Germline values: CDR1 SGHRS, CDR2 YFSETQ. The CDR3 sequence is 14 residues long. The V gene lost 0 bases and the J gene lost 6 bases, with 12 bases spanning the gap. CDR3 region: CASSLDSSFSEAFF. CDR3 nucleotide sequence: TGCGCCAGCAGCTTGGACAGCTCTTTCTCTGAAGCTTTCTTT.

The rearrangement uses TRBV5-4 and TRBJ2-4; possible D gene TRBD2, 6 bases. Germline V gene lookup returns CDR1 SGHNT and CDR2 YYREEE (reference sequence). The CDR3 has 17 residues. Trimming stripped 3 bases from V and 1 base from J, with 17 bases between. The CDR3 region has the DNA TGTGCCAGCAGCTCGGCTTCTAGCGCCAGGGCCAAAAACATTCAGTACTTC. This gives the protein CASSSASSARAKNIQYF.

The chain joins TRBV28 to TRBJ1-3; perhaps TRBD1 as D (5 bases). This CDR3 region has 11 residues. Germline V CDR1 and CDR2: MDHEN, SYDVKM. V was clipped by 9 bases and J by 8 bases, with 11 bases between them. For the CDR3, the DNA is TGTGCCAGTGGCACGGGGGACACCATATATTTT. This gives the protein CASGTGDTIYF.

J is TRBJ2-5 and V is TRBV25-1, with D perhaps TRBD1 (5 bases). Germline V gene data show CDR1 as MGHDK and CDR2 as SYGVNS. The germline V and J ends were trimmed by 1 base and 5 bases, with 14 bases remaining between them. The CDR3 is 15 residues long. The CDR3 region is CASSESRAGKETQYF. CDR3 bases: TGTGCCAGCAGTGAATCCAGGGCAGGGAAGGAGACCCAGTACTTC.

In regard to this clone: Other nucleotide sequences in the sample specify the same CDR3. V and J are TRBV28 and TRBJ2-7; 7 bases match TRBD1. Trimming cost V 8 bases and J 0 bases; bases outside gene matches: 4. Germline V gene lookup returns CDR1 MDHEN and CDR2 SYDVKM. This CDR3 has 13 residues. The CDR3 DNA reads TGTGCCAGCCGGGACAGAAGCTCCTACGAGCAGTACTTC. This translates into CASRDRSSYEQYF. Together with reference TRBV28 and TRBJ2-7, the CDR3 gives the full variable domain: DVKVTQSSRYLVKRTGEKVFLECVQDMDHENMFWYRQDPGLGLRLIYFSYDVKMKEKGDIPEGYSVSREKKERFSLILESASTNQTSMYLCASRDRSSYEQYFGPGTRLTVT.

V is TRBV25-1 and J is TRBJ2-1; 12 bases are shared with TRBD1. CDR1 MGHDK and CDR2 SYGVNS come from the germline V gene. V shed 3 bases and J 6 bases; nucleotides not matched to a gene: 6. CDR3 length: 16 amino acids. The CDR3 loop is CASSDPGQGAFNEQFF. The CDR3 DNA follows: TGTGCCAGCAGTGATCCGGGACAGGGGGCTTTCAATGAGCAGTTCTTC.

CDR3 coding DNA: TGTGCCATCAGTGACGTGGGTCGAAGGTATATGGGGACTGAAGCTTTCTTT. It codes for CAISDVGRRYMGTEAFF. J is TRBJ1-1 and V is TRBV10-3; the D is unclear. The CDR3 is 17 amino acids. V was clipped by 3 bases and J by 5 bases, with 22 bases between them. Germline V gene sequence: CDR1 ENHRY, CDR2 SYGVKD.

The chain combines TRBV7-3 with TRBJ1-3; D unclear. V was shortened by 5 bases and J by 0 bases, with 14 bases between the two germline ends. CDR3 length: 16 residues. Germline V gene lookup returns CDR1 SGHTA and CDR2 FQGTGA. CDR3 protein: CASSPDPQSSGNTIYF. The CDR3 DNA follows: TGTGCCAGCAGCCCGGACCCGCAGAGCTCTGGAAACACCATATATTTT.

This chain joins TRBV6-6 and TRBJ2-7; tentative D call: TRBD1 (5 bases). The length of the CDR3 is 13 residues. The V end lost 5 bases, the J end lost 4 bases, and 12 bases lay between the germline ends. Germline lookup yields CDR1 MNHNY and CDR2 SVGAGI (reference sequence). CDR3 sequence reads: CASSRQGLYEQYF. For the CDR3, the DNA is TGTGCCAGCAGTCGGCAGGGTTTATACGAGCAGTACTTC.

The chain is built from TRBV5-1 and TRBJ1-1; 7 positions agree with TRBD1. Germline assignment: CDR1 SGHRS and CDR2 YFSETQ. With V trimmed by 3 bases and J by 6 bases, 11 bases remained unmatched. The CDR3 runs 15 residues. CDR3 in amino acids: CASSWGDRAAAEAFF. The DNA for the CDR3 is TGCGCCAGCAGCTGGGGTGACAGGGCTGCCGCTGAAGCTTTCTTT. Full variable domain (remainder filled in from reference TRBV5-1 and TRBJ1-1): KAGVTQTPRYLIKTRGQQVTLSCSPISGHRSVSWYQQTPGQGLQFLFEYFSETQRNKGNFPGRFSGRQFSNSRSEMNVSTLELGDSALYLCASSWGDRAAAEAFFGQGTRLTVV.

This chain joins TRBV10-1 and TRBJ1-1, with a possible D match to TRBD1 (6 bases). V lost 4 bases and J 4 bases, leaving 16 bases between the germline ends. From germline, CDR1 is WNHNN and CDR2 SYGVQD (reference sequence). The CDR3 covers 15 residues. CDR3 coding DNA: TGCGCCAGCAGTGCGGAGGGGGGGCTCGCCACTGAAGCTTTCTTT. Its protein is CASSAEGGLATEAFF.